This T cell receptor (beta chain) derives from a study of blood T cell repertoires in COVID-19. About the research overall: Researchers got acute and convalescent COVID-19 samples from the United States, Italy and Spain. The cDNA or gDNA used as material had been derived from T cells, B-cell-depleted T cells, or PBMCs.

Germline V gives CDR1 SGHDN, CDR2 FVKESK. The CDR3 has 12 amino acids. The V end lost 2 bases, the J end lost 7 bases, and 6 bases lay between the germline ends. The authors' processing: The authors estimated nucleated cell counts from reference gene primer amplification. Data came from immunoSEQ multiplex PCR; TCRdb stores just in-frame clones and leaves some out. V, J and clone size derive from that table, while D and trimming were established from the DNA sequence. The sample lists more than 140,000 clones; around 86% were seen once. The sample holds a few counts of this clone. The TCR was taken from a human donor in a cohort sampled during active COVID-19. Sequenced: peripheral blood. J is TRBJ2-1 and V is TRBV14; no definite D call. CDR3 amino acids: CASSQYRNEQFF. DNA of the CDR3: TGTGCCAGCAGCCAATACAGAAATGAGCAGTTCTTC.